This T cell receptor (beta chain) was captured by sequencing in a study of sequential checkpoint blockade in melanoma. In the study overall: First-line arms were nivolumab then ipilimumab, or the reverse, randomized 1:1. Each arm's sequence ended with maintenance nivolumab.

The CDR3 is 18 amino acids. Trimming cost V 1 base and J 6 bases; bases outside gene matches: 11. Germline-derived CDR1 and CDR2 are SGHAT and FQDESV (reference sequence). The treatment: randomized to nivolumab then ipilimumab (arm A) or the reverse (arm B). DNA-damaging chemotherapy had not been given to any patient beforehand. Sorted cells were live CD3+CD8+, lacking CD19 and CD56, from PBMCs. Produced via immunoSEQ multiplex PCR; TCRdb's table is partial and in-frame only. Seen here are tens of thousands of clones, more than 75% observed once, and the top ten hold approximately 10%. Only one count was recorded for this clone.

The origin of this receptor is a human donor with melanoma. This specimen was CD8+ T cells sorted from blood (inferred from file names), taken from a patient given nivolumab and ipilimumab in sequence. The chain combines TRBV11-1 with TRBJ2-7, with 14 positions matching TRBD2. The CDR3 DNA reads TGTGCCAGCAGCTTAGAAGGGACTAGCGGGAGCGCTCTTTCCGAGCAGTACTTC. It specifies CASSLEGTSGSALSEQYF. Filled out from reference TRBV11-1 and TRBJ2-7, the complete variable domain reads EAEVAQSPRYKITEKSQAVAFWCDPISGHATLYWYRQILGQGPELLVQFQDESVVDDSQLPKDRFSAERLKGVDSTLKIQPAELGDSAMYLCASSLEGTSGSALSEQYFGPGTRLTVT.